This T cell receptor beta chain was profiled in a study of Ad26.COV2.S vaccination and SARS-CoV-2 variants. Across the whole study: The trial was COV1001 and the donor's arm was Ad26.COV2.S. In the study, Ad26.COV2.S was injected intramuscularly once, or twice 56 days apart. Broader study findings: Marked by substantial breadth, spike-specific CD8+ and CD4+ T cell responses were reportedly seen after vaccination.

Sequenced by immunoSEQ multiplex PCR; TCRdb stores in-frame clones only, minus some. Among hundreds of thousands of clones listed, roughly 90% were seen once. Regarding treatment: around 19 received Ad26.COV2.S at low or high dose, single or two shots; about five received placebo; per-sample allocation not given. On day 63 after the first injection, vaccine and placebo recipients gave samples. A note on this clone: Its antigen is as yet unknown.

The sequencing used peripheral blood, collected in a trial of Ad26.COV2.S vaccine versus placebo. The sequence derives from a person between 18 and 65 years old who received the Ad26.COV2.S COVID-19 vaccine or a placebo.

The CDR3 DNA sequence: TGCGCCAGCAGCCAAGTTCGGGGTTGGCAGGGCGGCTACACCTTC. Residues: CASSQVRGWQGGYTF. The rearrangement links TRBV4-3 to TRBJ1-2; a weak D match, TRBD1 (5 bases). The CDR3 has 15 residues. Germline-derived CDR1 and CDR2 are LGHNA and YSLEER. The V end lost 1 base, the J end lost 8 bases, and 17 bases lay between the germline ends.